Below, 21 T cell receptor beta chains from the same sample are listed, as sequenced in a study of regulatory T cells in long-lasting Graves disease. As to time point: newly diagnosed GD, antithyroid drugs for less than 3 months. Following extraction of RNA from PBMCs, that RNA was used to make the TCR library. iRepertoire HTBI primers and Arm-PCR of CDR3 regions built TCR beta libraries. In TCRdb, the multiplex PCR reads were re-called with MiXCR into one record per CDR3 protein. The sample carries some 370,000 distinct CDR3 sequences, about an eighth recorded once. This sample also belongs to another study, concerning T cells in Graves' hyperthyroidism and ophthalmopathy.

The sample consisted of peripheral blood mononuclear cells (PBMCs), taken at new diagnosis, from a patient treated with antithyroid drugs. The receptors come from a woman aged 18 to 35 with Graves disease.

V gene TRBV9 combines with J gene TRBJ1-1; a possible D gene is TRBD1 (6 bases). Trimming took 3 bases from V and 4 from J, leaving 13 bases between them. CDR3 length: 14 residues. Germline assignment: CDR1 SGDLS and CDR2 YYNGEE. The CDR3 reads CASSDLRGSTEAFF. CDR3 in DNA: TGTGCCAGCAGCGACTTAAGGGGGAGCACTGAAGCTTTCTTT.

This chain joins TRBV7-9 and TRBJ1-1; D ambiguous. The CDR3 loop spans 13 amino acids. The germline V gene has CDR1 SEHNR and CDR2 FQNEAQ (reference sequence). V lost 8 bases to trimming and J lost 6 bases, with 16 bases between them. The CDR3 reads CASAISGWAEAFF. For the CDR3, the DNA is TGTGCCAGCGCAATATCCGGTTGGGCTGAAGCTTTCTTT.

This clonotype was picked up many times. The chain links TRBV20-1 to TRBJ2-7; a weak D match, TRBD1 (6 bases). Trimming left V 2 bases short and J 0 bases short, with 11 bases between. The CDR3 runs to 14 residues. CDR1 and CDR2 from the germline V gene are DFQATT and SNEGSKA (reference sequence). The CDR3 DNA reads as TGCAGTGCTAGACTGGGGGCGGCCTCCTACGAGCAGTACTTC. The encoded protein is CSARLGAASYEQYF.

This clonotype was seen more than once but under ten times. The junction does not match germline at one end; this may be a read error. The V and J genes are TRBV11-2 and TRBJ2-6; 8 nucleotides match TRBD2. The CDR3 is 18 residues long. Germline loops: CDR1 SGHAT, CDR2 FQNNGV. CDR3 amino acids: CASSPPLAGGSGANVLTF. As DNA, the CDR3 is TGCGCCAGCAGCCCCCCCCTGGCGGGGGGCTCTGGGGCCAACGTCCTGACTTTC.

In this sample, this clonotype turned up many times. The chain has TRBV2 and TRBJ2-4; D is uncertain. Germline CDR1 SNHLY, CDR2 FYNNEI. V lost 8 bases and J lost 7, with 12 bases in between. This CDR3 region has 12 residues. The CDR3 region is CASGSLGNIQYF. DNA of the CDR3: TGTGCCAGCGGGTCCCTCGGGAACATTCAGTACTTC.

There are many counts of this clonotype. The CDR3 DNA follows: TGTGCCACCAGCAGCCTCGGGACAGTCCCAGGAAACACCATATATTTT. Protein: CATSSLGTVPGNTIYF. The chain recombines TRBV15 with TRBJ1-3, with 7 bases matching TRBD1. This CDR3 is built from 16 residues. Per the germline V gene, CDR1 is LNHNV and CDR2 is YYDKDF (reference sequence). J lost 4 bases, V lost 3 bases, and 9 bases had no gene match. Complete variable domain (other parts from reference TRBV15 and TRBJ1-3): DAMVIQNPRYQVTQFGKPVTLSCSQTLNHNVMYWYQQKSSQAPKLLFHYYDKDFNNEADTPDNFQSRRPNTSFCFLDIRSPGLGDTAMYLCATSSLGTVPGNTIYFGEGSWLTVV.

Many counts were recorded for this clonotype. The chain employs TRBV6-5 and TRBJ2-1; D gene uncertain. The CDR3 contains 15 residues. V lost 4 bases, J lost 0 bases, and 10 bases lay in between. Germline assignment: CDR1 MNHEY and CDR2 SVGAGI. The CDR3, as DNA: TGTGCCAGCAGTTCATCTGATAGCTCCTACAATGAGCAGTTCTTC. This encodes CASSSSDSSYNEQFF.

There are many counts of this clonotype. The chain's CDR3 is CASSFPGVSSYEQYV. CDR3 nucleotide sequence: TGTGCCAGCAGCTTTCCGGGGGTGAGCTCCTACGAGCAGTACGTC. The chain is built from TRBV7-9 and TRBJ2-7; D perhaps matches TRBD2 (6 bases). The length of the CDR3 is 15 residues. CDR1 and CDR2 (germline): SEHNR, FQNEAQ (reference sequence). With 3 bases removed from V and 0 bases from J, the gap between germline ends came to 12 bases.

This clonotype has ten or more counts. This chain uses TRBV27 with TRBJ2-1; D is uncertain. The CDR3 contains 11 residues. The V and J ends lost 5 bases and 10 bases respectively, with 9 bases between them. The germline V gene has CDR1 MNHEY and CDR2 SMNVEV (reference sequence). The CDR3 DNA reads as TGTGCCAGCAGTGGTGGCCAGGAGCAGTTCTTC. Residues: CASSGGQEQFF.

Ten or more counts support this clonotype. The chain recombines TRBV11-2 with TRBJ1-1; D perhaps matches TRBD1 (5 bases). The V and J ends lost 1 base and 5 bases respectively, with 11 bases between them. Germline CDR1 is SGHAT and CDR2 is FQNNGV. The CDR3 sequence is 14 residues long. CDR3 DNA: TGTGCCAGCAGCTTAGGTAGGGGAGGGACTGAAGCTTTCTTT. Translated: CASSLGRGGTEAFF. The full variable domain, completed using reference TRBV11-2 and TRBJ1-1, is EAGVAQSPRYKIIEKRQSVAFWCNPISGHATLYWYQQILGQGPKLLIQFQNNGVVDDSQLPKDRFSAERLKGVDSTLKIQPAKLEDSAVYLCASSLGRGGTEAFFGQGTRLTVV.

This clonotype came up many times. This chain joins TRBV5-1 and TRBJ2-1, with 9 bases that match TRBD2. From germline, CDR1 is SGHRS and CDR2 YFSETQ. CDR3 length equals 15 residues. With 4 bases clipped from V and 4 bases from J, the junction kept 6 bases outside the gene matches. The CDR3 nucleotides read TGCGCCAGCAGCCTCAGGACTAGCGCGTACAATGAGCAGTTCTTC. It is translated as CASSLRTSAYNEQFF.

This clonotype was picked up many times. The gene calls are TRBV7-2 and TRBJ1-5, with D hard to call. Trimming took off 2 bases at V and 5 bases at J, with 19 bases between the two ends. This CDR3 contains 17 residues. Germline assignment: CDR1 SGHTA and CDR2 FQGNSA. The CDR3 spells CASSLISTQTPHQPQHF. CDR3 in DNA: TGTGCCAGCAGCTTAATTTCGACACAGACCCCACATCAGCCCCAGCATTTT.

The chain recombines TRBV20-1 with TRBJ2-6, with D perhaps matching TRBD2 (6 bases). The CDR3 covers 17 residues. V was pared by 0 bases and J by 2 bases, with 14 bases between. The germline CDR1 and CDR2 sequences are DFQATT and SNEGSKA (reference sequence). CDR3 coding DNA: TGCAGTGCTAGAGAGGTCCGTGGGGGGACTGGGGCCAACGTCCTGACTTTC. Translation: CSAREVRGGTGANVLTF.

Ten or more counts support this clonotype. The genes are TRBV14 and TRBJ2-5; possible D gene TRBD2, 5 bases. Germline CDR1 and CDR2: SGHDN and FVKESK. This CDR3 region has 15 residues. The ends were cut back, 0 bases at V and 5 bases at J, with 13 bases in the middle. The DNA of the CDR3 is TGTGCCAGCAGCCAAGATTGGGGTAGCGTCGAGACCCAGTACTTC. Amino acids: CASSQDWGSVETQYF. The full variable domain, in which reference TRBV14 and TRBJ2-5 provide the parts outside the CDR3, is EAGVTQFPSHSVIEKGQTVTLRCDPISGHDNLYWYRRVMGKEIKFLLHFVKESKQDESGMPNNRFLAERTGGTYSTLKVQPAELEDSGVYFCASSQDWGSVETQYFGPGTRLLVL.

This clonotype appeared many times. The chain links TRBV30 to TRBJ1-6; no reliable D call. The CDR3 consists of 15 residues. Germline assignment: CDR1 GTSNPN and CDR2 SVGIG (reference sequence). V was clipped by 1 base and J by 10 bases, with 17 bases between them. CDR3 sequence (DNA): TGTGCCTGGAGTGGTGGGCGCGGTGCCTTATCACCCCTCCACTTT. As protein: CAWSGGRGALSPLHF.

This clonotype was counted at least ten times. The chain combines TRBV28 with TRBJ2-3; the D gene is possibly TRBD1 (6 bases). The CDR3 sequence is 15 residues long. Germline V gene lookup returns CDR1 MDHEN and CDR2 SYDVKM. Trimming took off 6 bases at V and 3 bases at J, with 16 bases between the two ends. The CDR3 reads CASRPGTILTDTQYF. In nucleotides, the CDR3 is TGTGCCAGCAGACCCGGGACAATTCTTACAGATACGCAGTATTTT.

This clonotype was recorded many times. The chain recombines TRBV10-3 with TRBJ2-3; 10 bases fit TRBD1. The CDR3 extends over 16 amino acids. Germline V gene data show CDR1 as ENHRY and CDR2 as SYGVKD. Trimming removed 5 bases from V and 4 bases from J; junction bases left unmatched: 9. This CDR3 reads CAISTGTGEDPDTQYF. CDR3 nucleotides: TGTGCCATCAGTACCGGGACAGGGGAGGATCCAGATACGCAGTATTTT.

This clonotype was counted ten times or more. The chain couples TRBV4-1 to TRBJ1-2; possible D gene TRBD1, 5 bases. V was cut by 6 bases and J by 3 bases, with 11 bases left in between. Germline loops: CDR1 MGHRA, CDR2 YSYEKL. The CDR3 totals 13 residues. The CDR3 region is CASRTRDDYGYTF. CDR3 DNA: TGCGCCAGCAGGACCCGGGACGACTATGGCTACACCTTC.

A word on this clonotype: A much more abundant neighbour one base away suggests this may be a read error. This chain joins TRBV7-2 and TRBJ2-1; D possibly corresponds to TRBD2 (6 bases). The germline CDR1 and CDR2 sequences are SGHTA and FQGNSA. This CDR3 comprises 14 residues. In nucleotides, the CDR3 is TGTGCCAGCAGCCCAGTGGGACTGTACAATGAGCAGCTCTTC. Amino acid sequence: CASSPVGLYNEQLF.

This clonotype was seen ten or more times. The CDR3 sequence: CASSGIRQPQHF. DNA for the CDR3: TGTGCCAGCTCAGGGATCAGGCAGCCCCAGCATTTT. The V call is TRBV6-1, the J call TRBJ1-5; D may be TRBD1 (5 bases). With 8 bases removed from V and 7 bases from J, the gap between germline ends came to 12 bases. This CDR3 contains 12 residues. Germline CDR1 MNHNS, CDR2 SASEGT.

The table lists this clonotype with a few counts. The chain employs TRBV6-1 and TRBJ2-5; 7 bases align to TRBD2. The CDR3 is made up of 13 amino acids. J gave up 5 bases and V 4 bases, and 4 bases lay outside the gene matches. Germline CDR1 and CDR2: MNHNS and SASEGT. The CDR3 DNA follows: TGTGCCAGCAGTGTAGGGACTAAGGAGACCCAGTACTTC. It translates to CASSVGTKETQYF.